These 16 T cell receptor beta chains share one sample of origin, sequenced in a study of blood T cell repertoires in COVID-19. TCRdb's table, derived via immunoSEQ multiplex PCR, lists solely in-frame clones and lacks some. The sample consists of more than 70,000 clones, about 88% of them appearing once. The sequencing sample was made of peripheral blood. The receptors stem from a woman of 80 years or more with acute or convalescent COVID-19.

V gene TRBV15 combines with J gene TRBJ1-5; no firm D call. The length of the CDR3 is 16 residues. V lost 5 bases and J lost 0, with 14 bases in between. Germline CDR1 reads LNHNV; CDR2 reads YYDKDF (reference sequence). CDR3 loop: CATSRRQAYSNQPQHF. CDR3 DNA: TGTGCCACCAGCCGACGACAAGCCTATAGCAATCAGCCCCAGCATTTT.

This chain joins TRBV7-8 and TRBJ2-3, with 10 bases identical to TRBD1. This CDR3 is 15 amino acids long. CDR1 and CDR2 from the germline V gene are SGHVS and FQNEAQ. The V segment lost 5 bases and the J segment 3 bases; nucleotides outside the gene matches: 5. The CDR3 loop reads CASSLDRGGTDTQYF. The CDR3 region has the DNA TGTGCCAGCAGCCTGGACAGGGGGGGAACAGATACGCAGTATTTT.

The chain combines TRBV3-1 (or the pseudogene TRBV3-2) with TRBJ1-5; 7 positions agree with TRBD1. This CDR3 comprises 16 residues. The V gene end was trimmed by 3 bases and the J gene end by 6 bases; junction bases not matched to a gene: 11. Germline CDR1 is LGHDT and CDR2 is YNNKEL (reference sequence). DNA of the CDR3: TGTGCCAGCAGCCATGGTGGACAGGTGGGAGGTCAGCCCCAGCATTTT. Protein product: CASSHGGQVGGQPQHF.

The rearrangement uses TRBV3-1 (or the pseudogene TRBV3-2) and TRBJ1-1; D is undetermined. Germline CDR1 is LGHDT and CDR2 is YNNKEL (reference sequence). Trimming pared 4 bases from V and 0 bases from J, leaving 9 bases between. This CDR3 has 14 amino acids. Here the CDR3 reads CASSLPGLNTEAFF. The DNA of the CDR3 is TGTGCCAGCAGCCTCCCAGGATTGAACACTGAAGCTTTCTTT.

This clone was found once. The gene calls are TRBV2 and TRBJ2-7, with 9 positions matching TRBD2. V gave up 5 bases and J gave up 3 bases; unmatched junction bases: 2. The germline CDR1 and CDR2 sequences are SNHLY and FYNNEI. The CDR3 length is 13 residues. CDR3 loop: CASSIAGVYEQYF. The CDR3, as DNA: TGTGCCAGCAGTATAGCGGGGGTCTACGAGCAGTACTTC.

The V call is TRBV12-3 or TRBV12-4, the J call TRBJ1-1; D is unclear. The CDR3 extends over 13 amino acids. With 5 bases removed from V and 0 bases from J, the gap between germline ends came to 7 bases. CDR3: CASSVRLNTEAFF. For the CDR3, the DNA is TGTGCCAGCAGTGTACGGTTGAACACTGAAGCTTTCTTT.

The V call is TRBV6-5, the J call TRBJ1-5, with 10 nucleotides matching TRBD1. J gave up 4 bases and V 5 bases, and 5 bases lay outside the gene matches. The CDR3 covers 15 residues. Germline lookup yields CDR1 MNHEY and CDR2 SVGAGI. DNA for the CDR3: TGTGCCAGCAGTCCACCGGGACAGGGGAATCAGCCCCAGCATTTT. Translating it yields CASSPPGQGNQPQHF.

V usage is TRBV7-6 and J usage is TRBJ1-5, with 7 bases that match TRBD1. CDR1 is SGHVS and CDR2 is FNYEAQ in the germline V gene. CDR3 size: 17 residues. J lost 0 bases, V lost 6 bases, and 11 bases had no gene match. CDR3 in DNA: TGTGCCAGCAGTCACCGGGACAGACTATATAGCAATCAGCCCCAGCATTTT. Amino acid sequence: CASSHRDRLYSNQPQHF.

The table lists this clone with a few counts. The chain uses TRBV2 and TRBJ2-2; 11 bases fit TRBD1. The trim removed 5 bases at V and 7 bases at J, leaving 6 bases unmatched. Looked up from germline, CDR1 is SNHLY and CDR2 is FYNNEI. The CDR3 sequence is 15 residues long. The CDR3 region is CASSSGQGAVGELFF. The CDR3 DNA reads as TGTGCCAGCAGTTCCGGACAGGGGGCAGTCGGGGAGCTGTTTTTT.

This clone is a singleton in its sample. The CDR3 sequence: CASSLVPGVETQYF. CDR3 bases: TGTGCCAGCAGCTTAGTTCCGGGGGTGGAGACCCAGTACTTC. The chain joins TRBV7-8 to TRBJ2-5; TRBD2 might be the D (6 bases). The CDR3 runs to 14 residues. The V end was cut by 1 base, the J end by 5 bases, with 11 bases between. Germline V gives CDR1 SGHVS, CDR2 FQNEAQ.

Written as DNA, the CDR3 is TGTGCCAGCAGGGGAGGGAATCAGCCCCAGCATTTT. This translates into CASRGGNQPQHF. The chain combines TRBV6-5 with TRBJ1-5; no definite D call. Per the germline V gene, CDR1 is MNHEY and CDR2 is SVGAGI. The V end lost 6 bases, the J end lost 4 bases, and 7 bases lay between the germline ends. The CDR3 runs 12 residues.

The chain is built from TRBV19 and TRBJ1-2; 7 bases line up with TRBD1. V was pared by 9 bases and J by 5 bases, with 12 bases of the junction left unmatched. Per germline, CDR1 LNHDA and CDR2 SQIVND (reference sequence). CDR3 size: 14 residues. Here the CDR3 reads CASRDSLVRYGYTF. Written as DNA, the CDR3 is TGTGCCAGCAGGGACAGTCTTGTGAGATATGGCTACACCTTC.

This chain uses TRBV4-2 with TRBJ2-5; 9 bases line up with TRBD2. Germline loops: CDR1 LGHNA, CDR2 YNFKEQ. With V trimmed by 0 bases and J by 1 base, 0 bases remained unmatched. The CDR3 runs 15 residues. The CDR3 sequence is CASSQDSGGQETQYF. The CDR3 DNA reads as TGTGCCAGCAGCCAAGATAGCGGGGGCCAAGAGACCCAGTACTTC.

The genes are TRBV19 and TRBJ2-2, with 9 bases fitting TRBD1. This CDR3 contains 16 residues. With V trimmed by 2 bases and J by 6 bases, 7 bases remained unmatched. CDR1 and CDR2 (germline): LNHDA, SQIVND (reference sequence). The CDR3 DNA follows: TGTGCCAGTAGTATATATGGGACAGGGAAGGCCGGGGAGCTGTTTTTT. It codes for CASSIYGTGKAGELFF.

CDR3 bases: TGTGCCAGCAGTGGACTAGCGGCCATTCGCACCGGGGAGCTGTTTTTT. Amino acids: CASSGLAAIRTGELFF. The chain has TRBV27 and TRBJ2-2; TRBD2 aligns across 10 bases. Germline V lookup: CDR1 MNHEY, CDR2 SMNVEV (reference sequence). Trimming at V came to 5 bases and at J to 4 bases, leaving 7 bases not matched to a gene. CDR3 length: 16 amino acids.

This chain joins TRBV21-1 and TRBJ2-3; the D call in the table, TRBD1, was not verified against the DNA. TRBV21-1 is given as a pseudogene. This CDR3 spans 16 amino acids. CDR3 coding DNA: TGTGCCAGCAGCAAAATTCCAGGGGGGATCACAGATACGCAGTATTTT. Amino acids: CASSKIPGGITDTQYF.